The 18 T cell receptor beta chains below were found in one sample sequenced in a study of shared clonotypes between healthy human individuals. Measured with immunoSEQ multiplex PCR; TCRdb has only the in-frame clones, and not every one. The sample has over a million clones; just under 99% are singletons. Sample: naive CD4+ T cells sorted from blood. The subset here: CD45RA+ positively selected. These TCRs come from a man younger than 40 in good health.

CDR3 sequence (DNA): TGTGCCAGCAGCTCACCGGGACGGGAAGAGACCCAGTACTTC. The encoded protein is CASSSPGREETQYF. This chain links TRBV5-4 with TRBJ2-5; D is tentatively TRBD1 or TRBD2 (5 bases each). Germline V gene lookup returns CDR1 SGHNT and CDR2 YYREEE (reference sequence). The CDR3 loop spans 14 amino acids. V dropped 3 bases and J dropped 3 bases, with 12 bases sitting between them.

V and J are TRBV7-6 and TRBJ2-3; no clear D. V gave up 4 bases and J gave up 0 bases, with 5 bases separating them. Germline CDR1 reads SGHVS; CDR2 reads FNYEAQ. CDR3 length equals 13 residues. In DNA form, the CDR3 reads TGTGCCAGCAGCTCGTCTAGCACAGATACGCAGTATTTT. It translates to CASSSSSTDTQYF.

The chain uses TRBV11-2 and TRBJ2-7, with TRBD2 matching over 7 bases. Germline V CDR1 and CDR2: SGHAT, FQNNGV. The CDR3 length is 17 residues. V shed 5 bases and J 1 base; nucleotides not matched to a gene: 14. CDR3 sequence reads: CASSPLEGGSVSYEQYF. CDR3 nucleotide sequence: TGTGCCAGCAGCCCCTTAGAAGGCGGGAGTGTATCCTACGAGCAGTACTTC.

The gene calls are TRBV19 and TRBJ1-5; maybe TRBD1 (5 bases). Germline loops: CDR1 LNHDA, CDR2 SQIVND (reference sequence). V dropped 6 bases and J dropped 3 bases, with 9 bases sitting between them. The CDR3 runs 13 residues. As DNA, the CDR3 is TGTGCCAGTAGGGACACCCTCAATCAGCCCCAGCATTTT. It specifies CASRDTLNQPQHF.

As to this clone: One end of the junction is discordant with germline, which a read error may explain. This chain's CDR3 is CASSDSGRGANVLTF. The DNA of the CDR3 is TGTGCCAGCAGCGACTCCGGGCGTGGGGCCAACGTCCTGACTTTC. This sequence joins TRBV6-4 and TRBJ2-6; D remains ambiguous. CDR3 size: 15 residues. Germline V gene sequence: CDR1 MRHNA, CDR2 SNTAGT.

The rearrangement uses TRBV5-1 and TRBJ2-1, with 16 positions matching TRBD2. This CDR3 comprises 18 residues. V shed 4 bases, J shed 4 bases, and the junction held 8 bases outside the gene matches. Per the germline V gene, CDR1 is SGHRS and CDR2 is YFSETQ. The CDR3 region is CASSNPRGLAGGYNEQFF. CDR3 DNA: TGCGCCAGCAGCAATCCTCGGGGACTAGCGGGAGGGTACAATGAGCAGTTCTTC.

This clone was picked up one time. This chain joins TRBV5-4 and TRBJ1-2; the match to TRBD1 covers 9 bases. Germline values: CDR1 SGHNT, CDR2 YYREEE (reference sequence). This CDR3 contains 15 residues. The junction had 2 bases not matched to a gene; V was cut back by 0 bases and J by 2 bases. CDR3: CASSLGGQGNYGYTF. Here the CDR3 DNA reads TGTGCCAGCAGCTTGGGCGGACAGGGGAACTATGGCTACACCTTC.

V usage is TRBV27 and J usage is TRBJ2-7; 10 bases line up with TRBD1. Losses at the gene ends were 6 bases for V and 7 bases for J; bases not matched to a gene: 9. This CDR3 has 14 residues. Germline values: CDR1 MNHEY, CDR2 SMNVEV (reference sequence). The CDR3, as DNA: TGTGCCAGCAGCTGGTCCGGGACAGGGGTTGAGCAGTACTTC. Its protein is CASSWSGTGVEQYF.

The CDR3 DNA reads TGTGCCAGCTCTCCATCGGGGGCCCGGGAGACCCAGTACTTC. As protein: CASSPSGARETQYF. The V and J genes are TRBV18 and TRBJ2-5, with D perhaps given as TRBD1 or TRBD2 (6 bases each). In germline, CDR1 is KGHSH, CDR2 LQKENI. The CDR3 loop spans 14 amino acids. Trimming cost V 6 bases and J 5 bases, with 16 bases left between them.

V gene TRBV18 combines with J gene TRBJ2-3; 7 bases align to TRBD1. The junction had 15 bases not matched to a gene; V was cut back by 6 bases and J by 3 bases. Per germline, CDR1 KGHSH and CDR2 LQKENI. The CDR3 is 17 residues long. CDR3 in DNA: TGTGCCAGCTCGCCCTCCCGGGACAGTTTAGGGACAGATACGCAGTATTTT. This encodes CASSPSRDSLGTDTQYF.

The chain combines TRBV7-9 with TRBJ2-3, with 8 bases lining up with TRBD2. V was pared by 5 bases and J by 6 bases, with 7 bases of the junction left unmatched. The length of the CDR3 is 14 residues. Germline V gene data show CDR1 as SEHNR and CDR2 as FQNEAQ (reference sequence). CDR3 in DNA: TGTGCCAGCAGCCGAAGCGGGAGTGGGGATACGCAGTATTTT. It is translated as CASSRSGSGDTQYF.

This CDR3 reads CASSRGIAGGFSYEQYF. Written as DNA, the CDR3 is TGTGCCAGCAGCCGGGGAATAGCGGGAGGTTTCTCCTACGAGCAGTACTTC. V and J are TRBV11-2 and TRBJ2-7, with TRBD2 matching over 10 bases. This CDR3 comprises 17 residues. V lost 5 bases and J lost 0; bases outside the gene matches: 10. In germline, CDR1 is SGHAT, CDR2 FQNNGV. Full variable domain (rest looked up from reference TRBV11-2 and TRBJ2-7): EAGVAQSPRYKIIEKRQSVAFWCNPISGHATLYWYQQILGQGPKLLIQFQNNGVVDDSQLPKDRFSAERLKGVDSTLKIQPAKLEDSAVYLCASSRGIAGGFSYEQYFGPGTRLTVT.

Comments on this clone: Within the sample, other DNA sequences also encode this same CDR3. The rearrangement links TRBV5-6 to TRBJ1-1; D uncertain. CDR3 length: 13 amino acids. V lost 0 bases, J lost 1 base, and 4 bases lay in between. Germline-derived CDR1 and CDR2 are SGHDT and YYEEEE. DNA of the CDR3: TGTGCCAGCAGCTTGGCTGGGAACACTGAAGCTTTCTTT. Encoded protein: CASSLAGNTEAFF.

The J gene is TRBJ2-7, the V gene TRBV28; no clear D. This CDR3 is built from 11 residues. The germline V gene encodes CDR1 MDHEN and CDR2 SYDVKM. Between the trimmed V and J ends, which lost 6 bases and 3 bases, there was a span of 6 bases. CDR3 DNA sequence: TGTGCCAGCAGAGCCCTCTACGAGCAGTACTTC. Translation gives CASRALYEQYF.

V gene TRBV7-9 combines with J gene TRBJ2-7; no reliable D call. Trimming left V 7 bases short and J 5 bases short, with 12 bases between. The CDR3 extends over 12 amino acids. Germline CDR1 is SEHNR and CDR2 is FQNEAQ (reference sequence). CDR3 in DNA: TGTGCCAGCACAAACCGTGGGAACGAGCAGTACTTC. It translates to CASTNRGNEQYF.

The V call is TRBV7-2, the J call TRBJ2-1; 12 bases fit TRBD2. Germline-derived CDR1 and CDR2 are SGHTA and FQGNSA. This CDR3 spans 15 amino acids. Trimming at V came to 6 bases and at J to 8 bases, leaving 8 bases not matched to a gene. The DNA for the CDR3 is TGTGCCAGCAGATTAACTAGCGGGAGGCCCGATGAGCAGTTCTTC. Its translation is CASRLTSGRPDEQFF.

V gene TRBV28 combines with J gene TRBJ2-7, with D tentatively TRBD1 (5 bases). In germline, CDR1 is MDHEN, CDR2 SYDVKM. This CDR3 spans 13 amino acids. V was shortened by 5 bases and J by 0 bases, with 8 bases between the two germline ends. This CDR3 is CASSGALSYEQYF. DNA of the CDR3: TGTGCCAGCAGTGGGGCTCTCTCCTACGAGCAGTACTTC.

This clone was counted a single time. The gene calls are TRBV6-5 and TRBJ2-7; tentatively, D is TRBD2 (6 bases). V was cut by 6 bases and J by 0 bases, with 15 bases left in between. This CDR3 contains 15 residues. Per germline, CDR1 MNHEY and CDR2 SVGAGI. The CDR3 loop is CASRLYSGGSYEQYF. The CDR3 DNA reads TGTGCCAGCAGATTATACTCCGGGGGCTCCTACGAGCAGTACTTC.